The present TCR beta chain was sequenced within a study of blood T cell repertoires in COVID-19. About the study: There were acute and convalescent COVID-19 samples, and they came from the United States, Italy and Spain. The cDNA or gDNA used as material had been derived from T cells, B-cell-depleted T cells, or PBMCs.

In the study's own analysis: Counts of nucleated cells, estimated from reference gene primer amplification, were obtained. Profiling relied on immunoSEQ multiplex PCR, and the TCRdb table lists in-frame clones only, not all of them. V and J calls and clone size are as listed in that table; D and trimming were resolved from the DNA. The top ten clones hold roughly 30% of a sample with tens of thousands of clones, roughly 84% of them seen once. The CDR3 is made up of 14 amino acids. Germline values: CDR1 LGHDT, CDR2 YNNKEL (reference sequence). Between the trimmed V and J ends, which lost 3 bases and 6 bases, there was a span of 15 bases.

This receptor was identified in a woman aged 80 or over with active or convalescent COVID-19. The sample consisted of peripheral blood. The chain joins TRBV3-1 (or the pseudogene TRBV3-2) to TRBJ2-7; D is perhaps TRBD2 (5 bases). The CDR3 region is CASSQAGSFSEQYF. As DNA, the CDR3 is TGTGCCAGCAGCCAGGCGGGTAGCTTCTCCGAGCAGTACTTC.